This T cell receptor beta chain was captured by sequencing in a study of blood T cell repertoires in COVID-19. Participant age was roughly 18 to 89 years, and participants resided in 20 to 30 US areas. Participants had their cohort set by participant-reported clinical history. Cohort 3 recovery required two negative PCRs, clearance, or symptom resolution. In the source study's methods: Amplification from reference gene primers served as the basis for estimated nucleated cell counts. The method was immunoSEQ multiplex PCR; TCRdb's version includes in-frame clones alone and lacks a portion of them. V and J calls and clone size are given by that table; D and trimming were obtained from the DNA. The table includes some 350,000 clones, around 90% detected once. Material for sequencing was PBMCs or T cells enriched from blood (not recorded which). This TCR was recovered from a man in his thirties or forties who had recovered from COVID-19.

The CDR3 sequence is CASSQTRGDTANTGELFF. The CDR3 nucleotides read TGTGCCAGCTCACAAACCAGGGGGGATACCGCGAACACCGGGGAGCTGTTTTTT. The rearrangement joins TRBV18 to TRBJ2-2, with a weak D call TRBD1 (7 bases). Trimming stripped 4 bases from V and 0 bases from J, with 18 bases between. The CDR3 is 18 amino acids. CDR1 is KGHSH, CDR2 LQKENI, per germline.